Shown below are 27 T cell receptor beta chains from a single sample sequenced in a study of beta chain features in type 1 diabetes. Reverse transcribing all isolated RNA meant expressed TCRB transcripts were sequenced. Repertoires were generated with immunoSEQ multiplex PCR, while TCRdb's copy carries only in-frame clones and drops some. This table has about 360,000 clones, roughly 13% appearing once. The sample taken for sequencing was naive CD4+ T cells from blood. The receptors originated from a man in his late teens or twenties in good health.

The genes are TRBV6-5 and TRBJ2-7; 11 bases match TRBD2. Germline trimming cut 8 bases from V and 5 bases from J; bases unmatched to any gene: 5. Germline lookup yields CDR1 MNHEY and CDR2 SVGAGI. This CDR3 has 13 amino acids. CDR3 nucleotide sequence: TGTGCCAGCGGGGGGACTAGCGGTCACGAGCAGTACTTC. Protein product: CASGGTSGHEQYF.

J is TRBJ2-7 and V is TRBV4-1, with D possibly TRBD2 on 5 matching bases. In germline, CDR1 is MGHRA, CDR2 YSYEKL. Trimming shortened V by 1 base and J by 4 bases, and 11 bases separated the two germline ends. This CDR3 has 14 amino acids. CDR3 nucleotide sequence: TGCGCCAGCAGCCAAGGTTACTGGGAGTACGAGCAGTACTTC. Protein product: CASSQGYWEYEQYF.

This chain connects TRBV21-1 to TRBJ1-2; the table's D call, TRBD1, has no DNA check behind it. TRBV21-1 is shown as a pseudogene. This CDR3 is 14 amino acids long. DNA of the CDR3: TGTGCCAGCAGGCCGGGACAGGGAGTCGATGGCTACACCTTC. Amino acid sequence: CASRPGQGVDGYTF.

This rearrangement joins TRBV19 to TRBJ1-6; tentatively, D is TRBD1 (6 bases). With 5 bases removed from V and 7 bases from J, the gap between germline ends came to 12 bases. CDR1 and CDR2 from the germline V gene are LNHDA and SQIVND (reference sequence). CDR3 length equals 14 residues. The CDR3 loop is CASSQRQENSPLHF. The CDR3 bases are TGTGCCAGTAGTCAAAGACAGGAGAATTCACCCCTCCACTTT.

CDR3 bases: TGTGCCAGCAGCTATACTCGCCAAGAGACCCAGTACTTC. Its protein is CASSYTRQETQYF. The genes are TRBV11-1 and TRBJ2-5; D is unresolved. V was pared by 4 bases and J by 1 base, with 7 bases between. This CDR3 contains 13 residues. Germline CDR1 and CDR2: SGHAT and FQDESV (reference sequence).

The chain employs TRBV9 and TRBJ2-7; 7 bases are shared with TRBD1. Germline CDR1 and CDR2: SGDLS and YYNGEE. CDR3 length: 13 residues. The ends lost 3 bases at V and 7 bases at J; junction bases unmatched: 7. CDR3 sequence reads: CASSGTPRGEQYF. CDR3 in DNA: TGTGCCAGCAGCGGGACGCCCAGGGGGGAGCAGTACTTC.

V gene TRBV27 combines with J gene TRBJ2-4, with 7 positions matching TRBD2. The J segment lost 9 bases and the V segment lost 5 bases, leaving 13 bases of the junction unmatched. Germline values: CDR1 MNHEY, CDR2 SMNVEV (reference sequence). The CDR3 length is 15 residues. In DNA, the CDR3 is TGTGCCAGCAGTCCCCGGGGGGAGACACGGGGCATTCAGTACTTC. This codes for CASSPRGETRGIQYF.

This clone was seen a few times. CDR3 DNA: TGTGCCAGCAGCTTTCGCGACAGTGACTATGGCTACACCTTC. It codes for CASSFRDSDYGYTF. The chain links TRBV7-8 to TRBJ1-2, with a weak D call TRBD1 (5 bases). The CDR3 has 14 residues. CDR1 SGHVS and CDR2 FQNEAQ come from the germline V gene. V was clipped by 3 bases and J by 3 bases, with 11 bases between them.

V and J are TRBV13 and TRBJ1-3; a possible D gene is TRBD1 (6 bases). CDR1 and CDR2 from the germline V gene are PRHDT and FYEKMQ (reference sequence). V was cut by 5 bases and J by 8 bases, with 19 bases left in between. The length of the CDR3 is 15 residues. The CDR3 here is CASSPDQGLTDTIYF. CDR3 DNA: TGTGCCAGCAGCCCGGATCAGGGGTTGACGGACACCATATATTTT.

This chain links TRBV7-2 with TRBJ2-1; 10 nucleotides line up with TRBD2. The J segment lost 8 bases and the V segment lost 5 bases, leaving 12 bases of the junction unmatched. Germline values: CDR1 SGHTA, CDR2 FQGNSA. The CDR3 is 16 amino acids. The chain's CDR3 is CASSVRPSGSIDEQFF. The DNA for the CDR3 is TGTGCCAGCAGCGTCCGACCTAGCGGGAGTATCGATGAGCAGTTCTTC.

The J gene is TRBJ1-5, the V gene TRBV28; 9 bases agree with TRBD1. The germline V gene encodes CDR1 MDHEN and CDR2 SYDVKM. This CDR3 comprises 19 residues. Trimming at V came to 7 bases and at J to 7 bases, leaving 23 bases not matched to a gene. CDR3 sequence: CASTVRMWDRASQNQPQHF. DNA of the CDR3: TGTGCCAGCACCGTCCGGATGTGGGACAGGGCGTCTCAAAACCAGCCCCAGCATTTT.

The CDR3 DNA sequence: TGTGCCAGCAGTTTATTTCGGGTCGAGCAGTACTTC. Protein sequence: CASSLFRVEQYF. The V and J genes are TRBV28 and TRBJ2-7; D not certain. V lost 1 base to trimming and J lost 6 bases, with 7 bases between them. CDR3 size: 12 residues. Germline V gives CDR1 MDHEN, CDR2 SYDVKM.

The rearrangement joins TRBV7-2 to TRBJ2-7, with D possibly being TRBD1 (5 bases). Germline V gene lookup returns CDR1 SGHTA and CDR2 FQGNSA. Deletions cut 1 base from V and 6 bases from J, with 10 bases between. The CDR3 sequence is 13 residues long. The CDR3 sequence: CASSLVQGGEQYF. CDR3 sequence (DNA): TGTGCCAGCAGCTTAGTGCAGGGCGGCGAGCAGTACTTC.

This clone was picked up a small number of times. The gene calls are TRBV15 and TRBJ1-1; D is unclear. CDR3 size: 12 residues. Trimming left V 3 bases short and J 8 bases short, with 10 bases between. Per germline, CDR1 LNHNV and CDR2 YYDKDF (reference sequence). The CDR3 sequence: CATSSSVLEAFF. Written as DNA, the CDR3 is TGTGCCACCAGCAGTAGTGTGCTCGAAGCTTTCTTT.

This clone was counted only a few times. This sequence joins TRBV4-1 and TRBJ1-2, with D unclear. The CDR3 runs 11 residues. V gave up 1 base and J gave up 8 bases, with 5 bases separating them. Germline CDR1 and CDR2: MGHRA and YSYEKL. CDR3 residues: CASSQGRGYTF. CDR3 coding DNA: TGCGCCAGCAGCCAAGGTCGGGGCTACACCTTC.

The rearrangement joins TRBV2 to TRBJ2-5; D may be TRBD2 (7 bases). There are 14 residues in the CDR3. Trimming left V 3 bases short and J 4 bases short, with 12 bases between. Germline assignment: CDR1 SNHLY and CDR2 FYNNEI. In DNA form, the CDR3 reads TGTGCCAGCAGTGATGGACTAGGGGGAGAGACCCAGTACTTC. Protein product: CASSDGLGGETQYF.

A few counts support this clone. The same CDR3 is also encoded by other DNA sequences in this sample. This chain uses TRBV5-1 with TRBJ2-7, with 12 positions matching TRBD2. Germline V gives CDR1 SGHRS, CDR2 YFSETQ. CDR3 size: 15 residues. V shed 5 bases, J shed 1 base, and the junction held 4 bases outside the gene matches. The CDR3 nucleotides are TGCGCCAGCAGTCCACTAGCGGGAGGTTCCTACGAGCAGTACTTC. Protein: CASSPLAGGSYEQYF. Drawing the rest from reference TRBV5-1 and TRBJ2-7, the complete variable domain is KAGVTQTPRYLIKTRGQQVTLSCSPISGHRSVSWYQQTPGQGLQFLFEYFSETQRNKGNFPGRFSGRQFSNSRSEMNVSTLELGDSALYLCASSPLAGGSYEQYFGPGTRLTVT.

The V and J genes are TRBV25-1 and TRBJ2-2; maybe TRBD1 (6 bases). Germline lookup yields CDR1 MGHDK and CDR2 SYGVNS. The V gene lost 2 bases and the J gene lost 6 bases, with 19 bases spanning the gap. The CDR3 is 17 amino acids. CDR3 bases: TGTGCCAGCAGTGAAATCTGGGGACAACAGGGCGCCGGGGAGCTGTTTTTT. It codes for CASSEIWGQQGAGELFF.

A remark on this clone: At one boundary the junction diverges from the germline segment, which might be a read error. The chain joins TRBV28 to TRBJ2-7; D possibly corresponds to TRBD2 (5 bases). Germline lookup yields CDR1 MDHEN and CDR2 SYDVKM. The CDR3 totals 15 residues. The CDR3 loop reads CASSNNHGGSHEQYF. For the CDR3, the DNA is TGTGCCAGCAGCAATAATCATGGAGGCTCCCACGAGCAGTACTTC.

The chain carries TRBV7-6 and TRBJ1-5; the D gene is possibly TRBD1 (5 bases). Germline V gives CDR1 SGHVS, CDR2 FNYEAQ. V lost 5 bases and J lost 6, with 17 bases in between. This CDR3 contains 15 residues. Written as DNA, the CDR3 is TGTGCCAGCAGCCCAAGGGCAGGGTCGGGTCAGCCCCAGCATTTT. Encoded protein: CASSPRAGSGQPQHF.

CDR3 bases: TGTGCCAGCAGCTCCGGACTCGAGCAGTACTTC. Translation: CASSSGLEQYF. V and J are TRBV13 and TRBJ2-7; D might be TRBD2 (5 bases). This CDR3 spans 11 amino acids. Germline V gene sequence: CDR1 PRHDT, CDR2 FYEKMQ (reference sequence). With 4 bases removed from V and 6 bases from J, the gap between germline ends came to 7 bases.

V usage is TRBV7-2 and J usage is TRBJ2-7; TRBD1 aligns across 11 bases. V shed 6 bases and J 5 bases; nucleotides not matched to a gene: 9. Looked up from germline, CDR1 is SGHTA and CDR2 is FQGNSA. This CDR3 is 15 amino acids long. Written as DNA, the CDR3 is TGTGCCAGCAGAGTAGCCGGGACAGGGGGTAACGAGCAGTACTTC. It encodes CASRVAGTGGNEQYF.

V usage is TRBV11-1 and J usage is TRBJ1-2; 7 nucleotides agree with TRBD1. The ends lost 1 base at V and 7 bases at J; junction bases unmatched: 3. The CDR3 is made up of 13 amino acids. The V gene's germline CDR1 is SGHAT and CDR2 FQDESV (reference sequence). The CDR3 protein is CASSLGDSGGYTF. CDR3 coding DNA: TGTGCCAGCAGCTTAGGGGACAGCGGTGGCTACACCTTC.

This clone was seen only a few times. The CDR3 DNA sequence: TGTGCCAGCAGCTTGGCCAGGACTGGTGAGCAGTTCTTC. It translates to CASSLARTGEQFF. The gene calls are TRBV5-4 and TRBJ2-1; maybe TRBD2 (5 bases). V was trimmed by 0 bases and J by 9 bases, leaving 10 bases between them. The germline CDR1 and CDR2 sequences are SGHNT and YYREEE (reference sequence). The CDR3 is 13 residues long.

A few counts support this clone. This sequence joins TRBV18 and TRBJ1-5, with TRBD1 identical over 8 bases. CDR3 length: 13 amino acids. V shed 6 bases, J shed 3 bases, and the junction held 1 base outside the gene matches. The V gene's germline CDR1 is KGHSH and CDR2 LQKENI. The CDR3: CASSQGANQPQHF. In DNA, the CDR3 is TGTGCCAGCTCCCAGGGGGCCAATCAGCCCCAGCATTTT.

The chain has TRBV5-1 and TRBJ1-2, with 11 bases that match TRBD1. From germline, CDR1 is SGHRS and CDR2 YFSETQ. Germline trimming cut 4 bases from V and 3 bases from J; bases unmatched to any gene: 2. CDR3 length: 14 residues. The CDR3 loop is CASSRDRGDYGYTF. CDR3 DNA sequence: TGCGCCAGCAGCAGGGACAGGGGGGACTATGGCTACACCTTC.

This clone has just a few counts. This chain uses TRBV7-9 with TRBJ2-1; possible D gene TRBD1, 5 bases. CDR1 and CDR2 (germline): SEHNR, FQNEAQ (reference sequence). Trimming stripped 5 bases from V and 13 bases from J, with 12 bases between. This CDR3 is built from 11 residues. The DNA for the CDR3 is TGTGCCAGCAGCGCAACACAGGTACAGTTCTTC. Its protein product is CASSATQVQFF.